Listed below are T cell receptor beta chains from one sample, sequenced in a study of cytomegalovirus exposure and HLA in healthy donors. Profiling relied on immunoSEQ multiplex PCR, and the TCRdb table lists in-frame clones only, not all of them. The sample has about 55,000 clones; about four fifths are singletons. What was sequenced was PBMCs. These receptors came from a female donor in good health and CMV-seronegative. Both conserved end residues are part of each CDR3. Each record gives: CDR3 DNA, CDR3 protein, D gene, clone size, V gene, J gene. The D gene is left open where the match is weak. Clone size is stated in some rows and not others, as once, few, many or a class when expanded.

CDR3nt: TGTGCCAGCAGTGTTCTCCTAAGATCTGACAATGAGCAGTTCTTC; CDR3aa: CASSVLLRSDNEQFF; d_gene: .; abundance: .; v_gene: TRBV6-1; j_gene: TRBJ2-1
CDR3nt: TGTGCCAGCAGCTCCGGAACACGGGAGCCCCAGCATTTT; CDR3aa: CASSSGTREPQHF; d_gene: .; abundance: .; v_gene: TRBV7-9; j_gene: TRBJ1-5
CDR3nt: TGTGCCTGGAGTGGGGACAGTTGGGGCTACACCTTC; CDR3aa: CAWSGDSWGYTF; d_gene: TRBD1; abundance: .; v_gene: TRBV30; j_gene: TRBJ1-2
CDR3nt: TGTGCCAGCAGTGAATATCATGGGAGAGAGACCCAGTACTTC; CDR3aa: CASSEYHGRETQYF; d_gene: .; abundance: .; v_gene: TRBV25-1; j_gene: TRBJ2-5
CDR3nt: TGTGCCAGCAGCCCGGGGGCAGATACGCAGTATTTT; CDR3aa: CASSPGADTQYF; d_gene: .; abundance: .; v_gene: TRBV14; j_gene: TRBJ2-3
CDR3nt: TGTGCCAGCAGTCGGGACTTAGGCGGTTCACCCCTCCACTTT; CDR3aa: CASSRDLGGSPLHF; d_gene: .; abundance: .; v_gene: TRBV5-4; j_gene: TRBJ1-6
CDR3nt: TGTGCCACCAGCAGGGCGGGTGAGCGGGGGGCCTACGAGCAGTACTTC; CDR3aa: CATSRAGERGAYEQYF; d_gene: TRBD2; abundance: .; v_gene: TRBV15; j_gene: TRBJ2-7
CDR3nt: TGTGCCAGCAGCAAGGGGGTCGCCGGGGAGCTGTTTTTT; CDR3aa: CASSKGVAGELFF; d_gene: .; abundance: few; v_gene: TRBV9; j_gene: TRBJ2-2
CDR3nt: TGTGCCAGCAGCACCGGGACAGGGAATCAGCCCCAGCATTTT; CDR3aa: CASSTGTGNQPQHF; d_gene: TRBD1; abundance: .; v_gene: TRBV7-6; j_gene: TRBJ1-5
CDR3nt: TGTACTAGCAGCCCAGGACAGGGCCGGGGGACAGATACGCAGTATTTT; CDR3aa: CTSSPGQGRGTDTQYF; d_gene: TRBD1; abundance: .; v_gene: TRBV7-7; j_gene: TRBJ2-3
CDR3nt: TGTGCCAGCAGCCCCGGGACAGGGACCTACGAGCAGTACTTC; CDR3aa: CASSPGTGTYEQYF; d_gene: TRBD1; abundance: .; v_gene: TRBV7-9; j_gene: TRBJ2-7
CDR3nt: TGTGCCAGCAGTGAACTTGCAGGGGGCGGAGATGGCTACACCTTC; CDR3aa: CASSELAGGGDGYTF; d_gene: TRBD1; abundance: .; v_gene: TRBV6-1; j_gene: TRBJ1-2
CDR3nt: TGTGCCAGCAGTGAACAGAAAGGGAGACAGGGGAGTGTCACTAATGAAAAACTGTTTTTT; CDR3aa: CASSEQKGRQGSVTNEKLFF; d_gene: TRBD1; abundance: few; v_gene: TRBV6-1; j_gene: TRBJ1-4
CDR3nt: TGTGCCAGCAGCCAGGGGCGGGGGGCTTCCTACGAGCAGTACTTC; CDR3aa: CASSQGRGASYEQYF; d_gene: TRBD2; abundance: .; v_gene: TRBV7-2; j_gene: TRBJ2-7
CDR3nt: TGCGCCAGCAGCCCAGGGGTCCACCAAGAGACCCAGTACTTC; CDR3aa: CASSPGVHQETQYF; d_gene: .; abundance: once; v_gene: TRBV5-1; j_gene: TRBJ2-5
CDR3nt: TGTGCCAGTAGTTCCCGGGACAGGGTCGCTGAAGCTTTCTTT; CDR3aa: CASSSRDRVAEAFF; d_gene: TRBD1; abundance: .; v_gene: TRBV19; j_gene: TRBJ1-1
CDR3nt: TGTGCCAGCAGTGGCGGACGGGCCTCGGGAATGAACACTGAAGCTTTCTTT; CDR3aa: CASSGGRASGMNTEAFF; d_gene: .; abundance: .; v_gene: TRBV6-1; j_gene: TRBJ1-1
CDR3nt: TGTGCCAGCAGCTTAGCGGGGGGGGTTAGTCGAACTAATGAAAAACTGTTTTTT; CDR3aa: CASSLAGGVSRTNEKLFF; d_gene: .; abundance: .; v_gene: TRBV7-2; j_gene: TRBJ1-4
CDR3nt: TGTGCCAGTAGTATAGGGACAGGTGGATGGAATCAGCCCCAGCATTTT; CDR3aa: CASSIGTGGWNQPQHF; d_gene: TRBD1; abundance: .; v_gene: TRBV19; j_gene: TRBJ1-5
CDR3nt: TGCGCCAGCAGCTTGGAAGGGGTGGCCGGAAACACCATATATTTT; CDR3aa: CASSLEGVAGNTIYF; d_gene: .; abundance: .; v_gene: TRBV5-1; j_gene: TRBJ1-3
CDR3nt: TGTGCCAGCAGCGTAGGAGGGTTGAGACATCAGCCCCAGCATTTT; CDR3aa: CASSVGGLRHQPQHF; d_gene: .; abundance: .; v_gene: TRBV9; j_gene: TRBJ1-5
CDR3nt: TGTGCCAGTAGTCCTCAACAGGGGGCTTGGTATGGCTACACCTTC; CDR3aa: CASSPQQGAWYGYTF; d_gene: TRBD1; abundance: .; v_gene: TRBV19; j_gene: TRBJ1-2
CDR3nt: TGTGCCAGCTCACCCCTAGGGACAGGGGGGGGTAACACTGAAGCTTTCTTT; CDR3aa: CASSPLGTGGGNTEAFF; d_gene: TRBD1; abundance: .; v_gene: TRBV18; j_gene: TRBJ1-1
CDR3nt: TGTGCCAGCAGCCCACAGGGGGAAAACACCGGGGAGCTGTTTTTT; CDR3aa: CASSPQGENTGELFF; d_gene: TRBD1; abundance: few; v_gene: TRBV11-3; j_gene: TRBJ2-2
CDR3nt: TGTGCCAGCAGTGACGAGCGGGGGAGCACAGATACGCAGTATTTT; CDR3aa: CASSDERGSTDTQYF; d_gene: TRBD2; abundance: .; v_gene: TRBV6-1; j_gene: TRBJ2-3
CDR3nt: TGTGCCAGCAGTGAAACCAGTAGCTACACCTTC; CDR3aa: CASSETSSYTF; d_gene: .; abundance: .; v_gene: TRBV6-1; j_gene: TRBJ1-2
CDR3nt: TGTGCCAGCAGTACAGGGTTCGGGGCCAGCTCCTACGAGCAGTACTTC; CDR3aa: CASSTGFGASSYEQYF; d_gene: .; abundance: .; v_gene: TRBV2; j_gene: TRBJ2-7
CDR3nt: TGTGCCAGTAGTTCCCGGCCCAGGGCCCCTGAAGCTTTCTTT; CDR3aa: CASSSRPRAPEAFF; d_gene: .; abundance: .; v_gene: TRBV19; j_gene: TRBJ1-1
CDR3nt: TGTGCCAGCAGTTACTCGGGGGCCCGGGAAAATGAGCAGTTCTTC; CDR3aa: CASSYSGARENEQFF; d_gene: .; abundance: .; v_gene: TRBV6-5; j_gene: TRBJ2-1
CDR3nt: TGTGCCAGCAGCCCCACGGACAGTCTATACACCGGGGAGCTGTTTTTT; CDR3aa: CASSPTDSLYTGELFF; d_gene: .; abundance: .; v_gene: TRBV7-9; j_gene: TRBJ2-2
CDR3nt: TGCGCCAGCGGGACAGGGGTGAACACTGAAGCTTTCTTT; CDR3aa: CASGTGVNTEAFF; d_gene: TRBD1; abundance: .; v_gene: TRBV5-1; j_gene: TRBJ1-1
CDR3nt: TGTGCCAGCAGTGGCGGGACCCAAGAGACCCAGTACTTC; CDR3aa: CASSGGTQETQYF; d_gene: .; abundance: few; v_gene: TRBV6-1; j_gene: TRBJ2-5